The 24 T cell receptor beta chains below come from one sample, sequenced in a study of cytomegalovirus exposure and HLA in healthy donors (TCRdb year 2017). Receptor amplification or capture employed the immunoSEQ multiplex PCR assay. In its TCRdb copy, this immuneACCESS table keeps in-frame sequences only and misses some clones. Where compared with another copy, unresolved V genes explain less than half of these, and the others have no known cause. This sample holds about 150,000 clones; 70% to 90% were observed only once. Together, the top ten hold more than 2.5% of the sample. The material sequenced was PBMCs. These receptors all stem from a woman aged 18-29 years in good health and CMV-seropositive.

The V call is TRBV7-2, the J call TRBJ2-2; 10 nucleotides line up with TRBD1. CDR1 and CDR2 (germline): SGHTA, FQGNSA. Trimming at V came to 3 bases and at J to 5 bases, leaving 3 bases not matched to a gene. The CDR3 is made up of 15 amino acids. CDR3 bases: TGTGCCAGCAGCTTCGACAGGGGGCAAACCGGGGAGCTGTTTTTT. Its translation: CASSFDRGQTGELFF.

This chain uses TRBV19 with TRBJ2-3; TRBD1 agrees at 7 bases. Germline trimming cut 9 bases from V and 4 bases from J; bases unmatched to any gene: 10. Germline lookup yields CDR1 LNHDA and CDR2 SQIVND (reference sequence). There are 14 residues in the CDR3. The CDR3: CASTPQGVADTQYF. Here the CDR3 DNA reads TGTGCCAGCACCCCCCAGGGGGTAGCAGATACGCAGTATTTT.

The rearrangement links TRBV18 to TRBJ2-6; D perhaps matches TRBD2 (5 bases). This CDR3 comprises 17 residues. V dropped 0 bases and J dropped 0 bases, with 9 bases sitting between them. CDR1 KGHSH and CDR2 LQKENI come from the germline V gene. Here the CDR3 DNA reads TGTGCCAGCTCACCACCGACGGGAAGCTCTGGGGCCAACGTCCTGACTTTC. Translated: CASSPPTGSSGANVLTF. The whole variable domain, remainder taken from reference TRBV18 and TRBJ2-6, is NAGVMQNPRHLVRRRGQEARLRCSPMKGHSHVYWYRQLPEEGLKFMVYLQKENIIDESGMPKERFSAEFPKEGPSILRIQQVVRGDSAAYFCASSPPTGSSGANVLTFGAGSRLTVL.

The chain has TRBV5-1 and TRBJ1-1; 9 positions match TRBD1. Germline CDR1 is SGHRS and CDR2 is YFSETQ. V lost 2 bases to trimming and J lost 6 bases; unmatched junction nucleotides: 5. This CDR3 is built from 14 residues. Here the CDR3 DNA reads TGCGCCAGCAGCTTTGTGGGACAGGGCCCTGAAGCTTTCTTT. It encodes CASSFVGQGPEAFF.

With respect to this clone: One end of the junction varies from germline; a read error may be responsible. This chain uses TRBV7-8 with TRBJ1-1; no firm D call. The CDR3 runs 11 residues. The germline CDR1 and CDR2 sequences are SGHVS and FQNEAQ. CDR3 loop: CASSLGREAFF. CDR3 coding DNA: TGTGCCAGCAGTTTAGGTCGTGAAGCTTTCTTT. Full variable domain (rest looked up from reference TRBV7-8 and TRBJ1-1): GAGVSQSPRYKVAKRGQDVALRCDPISGHVSLFWYQQALGQGPEFLTYFQNEAQLDKSGLPSDRFFAERPEGSVSTLKIQRTQQEDSAVYLCASSLGREAFFGQGTRLTVV.

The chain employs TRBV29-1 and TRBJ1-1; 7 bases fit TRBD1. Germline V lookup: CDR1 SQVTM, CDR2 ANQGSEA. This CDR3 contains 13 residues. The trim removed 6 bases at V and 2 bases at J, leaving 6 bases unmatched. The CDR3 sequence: CSVDEGANTEAFF. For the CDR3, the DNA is TGCAGCGTGGATGAGGGGGCAAACACTGAAGCTTTCTTT.

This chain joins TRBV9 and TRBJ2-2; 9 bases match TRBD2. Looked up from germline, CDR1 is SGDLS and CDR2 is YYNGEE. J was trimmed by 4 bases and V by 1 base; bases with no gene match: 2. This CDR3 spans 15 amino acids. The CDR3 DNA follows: TGTGCCAGCAGCGTAAGACTAGCGGCCACCGGGGAGCTGTTTTTT. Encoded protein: CASSVRLAATGELFF.

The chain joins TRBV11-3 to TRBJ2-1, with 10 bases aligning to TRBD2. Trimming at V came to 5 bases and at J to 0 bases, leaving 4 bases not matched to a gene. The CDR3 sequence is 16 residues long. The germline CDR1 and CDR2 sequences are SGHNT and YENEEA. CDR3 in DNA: TGTGCCAGCAGCGCCAGACTAGCGGGCTCCTACAATGAGCAGTTCTTC. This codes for CASSARLAGSYNEQFF.

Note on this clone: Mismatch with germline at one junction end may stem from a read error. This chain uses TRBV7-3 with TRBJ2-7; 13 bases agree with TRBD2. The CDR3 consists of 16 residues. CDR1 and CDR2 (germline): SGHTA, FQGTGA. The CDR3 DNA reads TGTGCCAGCAGCAAGATACCCGGGACTAGCGGGACTCCTGTCGGCTTC. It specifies CASSKIPGTSGTPVGF.

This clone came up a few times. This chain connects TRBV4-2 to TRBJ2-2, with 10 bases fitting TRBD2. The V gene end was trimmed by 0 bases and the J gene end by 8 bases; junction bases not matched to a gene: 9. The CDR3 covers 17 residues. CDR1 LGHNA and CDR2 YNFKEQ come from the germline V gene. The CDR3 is CASSQEWELAGWGELFF. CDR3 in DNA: TGTGCCAGCAGCCAAGAGTGGGAACTAGCGGGGTGGGGGGAGCTGTTTTTT.

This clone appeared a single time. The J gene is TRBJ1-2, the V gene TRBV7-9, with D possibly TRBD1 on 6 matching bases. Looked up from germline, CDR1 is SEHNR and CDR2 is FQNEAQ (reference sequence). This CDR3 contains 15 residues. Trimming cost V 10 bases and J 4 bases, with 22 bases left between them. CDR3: CATAATAAGAYGYTF. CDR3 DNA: TGTGCCACCGCAGCCACCGCGGCAGGGGCCTATGGCTACACCTTC.

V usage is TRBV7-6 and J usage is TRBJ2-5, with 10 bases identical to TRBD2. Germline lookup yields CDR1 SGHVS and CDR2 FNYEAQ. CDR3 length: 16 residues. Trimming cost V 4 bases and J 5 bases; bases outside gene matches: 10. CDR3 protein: CASSSEAGGPGETQYF. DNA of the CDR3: TGTGCCAGCAGCTCCGAAGCGGGAGGGCCAGGGGAGACCCAGTACTTC.

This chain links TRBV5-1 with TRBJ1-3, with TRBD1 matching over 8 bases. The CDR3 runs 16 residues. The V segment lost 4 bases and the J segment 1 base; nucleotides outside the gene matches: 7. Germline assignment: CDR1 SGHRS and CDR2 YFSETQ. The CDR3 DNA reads TGCGCCAGCAGCGGGGGACAGGCCTCATCTGGAAACACCATATATTTT. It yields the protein CASSGGQASSGNTIYF.

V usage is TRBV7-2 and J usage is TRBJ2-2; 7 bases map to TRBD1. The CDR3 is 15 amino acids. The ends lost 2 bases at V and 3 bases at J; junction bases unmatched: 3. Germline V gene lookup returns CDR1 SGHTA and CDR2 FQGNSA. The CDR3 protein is CASSLKGADTGELFF. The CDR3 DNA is TGTGCCAGCAGCTTAAAGGGGGCAGACACCGGGGAGCTGTTTTTT.

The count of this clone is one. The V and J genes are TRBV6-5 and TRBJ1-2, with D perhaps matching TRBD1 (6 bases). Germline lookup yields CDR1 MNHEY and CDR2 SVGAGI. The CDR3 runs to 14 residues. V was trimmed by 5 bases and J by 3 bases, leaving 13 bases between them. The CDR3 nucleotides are TGTGCCAGCAGTGTACAGGGCCCTGACTATGGCTACACCTTC. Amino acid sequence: CASSVQGPDYGYTF.

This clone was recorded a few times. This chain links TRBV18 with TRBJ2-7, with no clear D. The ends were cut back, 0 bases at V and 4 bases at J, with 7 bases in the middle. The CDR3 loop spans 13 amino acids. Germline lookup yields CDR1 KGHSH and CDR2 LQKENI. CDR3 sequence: CASSPPTGYEQYF. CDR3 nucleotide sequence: TGTGCCAGCTCACCACCGACTGGGTACGAGCAGTACTTC.

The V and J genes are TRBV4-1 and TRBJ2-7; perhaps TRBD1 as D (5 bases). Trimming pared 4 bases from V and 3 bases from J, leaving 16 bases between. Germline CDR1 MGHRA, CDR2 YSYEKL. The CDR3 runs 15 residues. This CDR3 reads CASSLGHSVGYEQYF. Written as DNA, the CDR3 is TGCGCCAGCAGCCTTGGACACAGCGTAGGCTACGAGCAGTACTTC.

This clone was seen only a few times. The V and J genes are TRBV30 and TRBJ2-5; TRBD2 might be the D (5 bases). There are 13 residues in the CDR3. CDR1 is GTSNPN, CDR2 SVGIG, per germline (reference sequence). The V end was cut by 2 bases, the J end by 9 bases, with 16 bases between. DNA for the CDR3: TGTGCCTGGAGTTTAAACCTACTAGGGTCCCAGTACTTC. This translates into CAWSLNLLGSQYF.

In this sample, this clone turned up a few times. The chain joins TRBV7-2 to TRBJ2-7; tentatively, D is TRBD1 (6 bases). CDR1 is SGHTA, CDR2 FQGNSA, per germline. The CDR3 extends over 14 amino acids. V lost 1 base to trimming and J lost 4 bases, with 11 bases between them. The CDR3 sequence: CASSLVRGAYEQYF. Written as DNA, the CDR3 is TGTGCCAGCAGCTTAGTCAGGGGCGCGTACGAGCAGTACTTC.

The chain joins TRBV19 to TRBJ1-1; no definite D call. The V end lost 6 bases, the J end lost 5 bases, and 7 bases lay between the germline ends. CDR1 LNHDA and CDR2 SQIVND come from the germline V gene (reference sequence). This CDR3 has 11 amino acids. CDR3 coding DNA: TGTGCCAGTAGCCTAGGAACTGAAGCTTTCTTT. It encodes CASSLGTEAFF. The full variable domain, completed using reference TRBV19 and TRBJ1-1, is DGGITQSPKYLFRKEGQNVTLSCEQNLNHDAMYWYRQDPGQGLRLIYYSQIVNDFQKGDIAEGYSVSREKKESFPLTVTSAQKNPTAFYLCASSLGTEAFFGQGTRLTVV.

Here the CDR3 DNA reads TGTGCCCTCCACCCGCTAGCGGGAGGAGATACGCAGTATTTT. Protein: CALHPLAGGDTQYF. This rearrangement joins TRBV5-4 to TRBJ2-3; the match to TRBD2 covers 11 bases. Germline V gene sequence: CDR1 SGHNT, CDR2 YYREEE (reference sequence). This CDR3 spans 14 amino acids. J lost 5 bases, V lost 10 bases, and 9 bases had no gene match.

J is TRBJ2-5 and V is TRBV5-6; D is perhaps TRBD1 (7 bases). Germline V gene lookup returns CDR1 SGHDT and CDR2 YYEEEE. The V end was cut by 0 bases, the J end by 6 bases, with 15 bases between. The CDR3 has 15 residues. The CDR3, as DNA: TGTGCCAGCAGCTTGGGACAGGGCGGGGAGAAGACCCAGTACTTC. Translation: CASSLGQGGEKTQYF.

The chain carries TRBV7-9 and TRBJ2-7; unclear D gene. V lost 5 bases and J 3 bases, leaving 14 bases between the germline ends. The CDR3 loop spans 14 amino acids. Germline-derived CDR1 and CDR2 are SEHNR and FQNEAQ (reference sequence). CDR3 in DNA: TGTGCCAGCAGCCCGCCTCTACAGATCTACGAGCAGTACTTC. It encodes CASSPPLQIYEQYF.

The CDR3 reads CASSVPGLAGSAQFF. CDR3 coding DNA: TGTGCCAGCAGTGTACCGGGACTAGCGGGATCTGCGCAGTTCTTC. The chain links TRBV2 to TRBJ2-1; 13 nucleotides align to TRBD2. V lost 4 bases to trimming and J lost 12 bases; unmatched junction nucleotides: 9. Germline assignment: CDR1 SNHLY and CDR2 FYNNEI. This CDR3 has 15 residues. The full variable domain, in which reference TRBV2 and TRBJ2-1 provide the parts outside the CDR3, is EPEVTQTPSHQVTQMGQEVILRCVPISNHLYFYWYRQILGQKVEFLVSFYNNEISEKSEIFDDQFSVERPDGSNFTLKIRSTKLEDSAMYFCASSVPGLAGSAQFFGPGTRLTVL.